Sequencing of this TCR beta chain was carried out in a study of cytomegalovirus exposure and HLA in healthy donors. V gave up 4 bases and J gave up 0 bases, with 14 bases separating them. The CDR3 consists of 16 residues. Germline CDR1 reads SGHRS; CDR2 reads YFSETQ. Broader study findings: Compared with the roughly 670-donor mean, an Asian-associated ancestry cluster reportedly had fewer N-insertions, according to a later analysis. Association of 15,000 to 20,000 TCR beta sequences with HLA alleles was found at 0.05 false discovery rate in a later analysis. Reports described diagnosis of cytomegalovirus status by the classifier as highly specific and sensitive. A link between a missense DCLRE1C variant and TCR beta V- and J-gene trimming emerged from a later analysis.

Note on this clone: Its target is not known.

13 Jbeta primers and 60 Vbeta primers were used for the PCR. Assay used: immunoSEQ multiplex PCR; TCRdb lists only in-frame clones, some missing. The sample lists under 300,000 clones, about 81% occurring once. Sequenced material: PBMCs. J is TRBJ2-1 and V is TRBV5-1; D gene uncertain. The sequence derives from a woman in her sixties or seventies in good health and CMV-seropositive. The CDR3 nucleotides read TGCGCCAGCAGCCGCCTTGAGATAACCTCCTACAATGAGCAGTTCTTC. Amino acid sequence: CASSRLEITSYNEQFF. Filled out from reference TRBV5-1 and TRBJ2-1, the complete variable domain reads KAGVTQTPRYLIKTRGQQVTLSCSPISGHRSVSWYQQTPGQGLQFLFEYFSETQRNKGNFPGRFSGRQFSNSRSEMNVSTLELGDSALYLCASSRLEITSYNEQFFGPGTRLTVL.